The 7 T cell receptor beta chains reported below all come from one sample, sequenced in a study of OX40 agonist ivuxolimab in advanced cancers. TCRdb's table, derived via immunoSEQ multiplex PCR, lists solely in-frame clones and lacks some. This table holds 73,000 or so clones, just over 85% found once. The sequencing here drew on CD4+ or CD8+ T cells sorted from blood, taken in a trial of the OX40 agonist ivuxolimab. The source of these receptors is an adult with an advanced solid tumor such as melanoma, head and neck, liver or kidney cancer.

The chain carries TRBV30 and TRBJ2-2; TRBD2 agrees at 11 bases. The V and J ends lost 4 bases and 4 bases, in that order; junction bases with no gene match: 2. The length of the CDR3 is 14 residues. Per the germline V gene, CDR1 is GTSNPN and CDR2 is SVGIG (reference sequence). As DNA, the CDR3 is TGTGCCTGGACACTAGCGGGGGTCACCGGGGAGCTGTTTTTT. It encodes CAWTLAGVTGELFF.

This clone was seen only a few times. J is TRBJ2-1 and V is TRBV5-1, with 12 nucleotides matching TRBD2. Losses at the gene ends were 4 bases for V and 4 bases for J; bases not matched to a gene: 12. CDR3 length: 18 residues. Germline loops: CDR1 SGHRS, CDR2 YFSETQ. The CDR3 coding sequence is TGCGCCAGCAGCGTTACTAGCGGGAGGCCCTCGGGGTACAATGAGCAGTTCTTC. This translates into CASSVTSGRPSGYNEQFF. Full variable domain (rest looked up from reference TRBV5-1 and TRBJ2-1): KAGVTQTPRYLIKTRGQQVTLSCSPISGHRSVSWYQQTPGQGLQFLFEYFSETQRNKGNFPGRFSGRQFSNSRSEMNVSTLELGDSALYLCASSVTSGRPSGYNEQFFGPGTRLTVL.

This clone was detected only a few times. The chain couples TRBV30 to TRBJ1-2; 8 bases fit TRBD1. V was pared by 1 base and J by 4 bases, with 2 bases of the junction left unmatched. Per germline, CDR1 GTSNPN and CDR2 SVGIG (reference sequence). The CDR3 runs to 13 residues. The CDR3 region has the DNA TGTGCCTGGAGTGCAGGGGGCGTCTATGGCTACACCTTC. Translated, it gives CAWSAGGVYGYTF.

Concerning this clone: The junction and the germline gene differ at one end; a read error may be behind it. The V and J genes are TRBV7-7 and TRBJ2-7; 8 bases agree with TRBD1. Germline CDR1 and CDR2: SSHAT and FNYEAQ (reference sequence). This CDR3 spans 14 amino acids. In nucleotides, the CDR3 is TGTGCTAGCAGCTTAGGACAGGGAATAGACGAGCAGTACTTC. It specifies CASSLGQGIDEQYF.

This clone was recorded once. The genes are TRBV7-2 and TRBJ1-5; 12 bases are a match to TRBD1. V shed 1 base, J shed 6 bases, and the junction held 4 bases outside the gene matches. This CDR3 has 16 residues. CDR1 is SGHTA, CDR2 FQGNSA, per germline. This CDR3 is CASSLVGQGAGQPQHF. CDR3 DNA: TGTGCCAGCAGCTTAGTGGGACAGGGGGCCGGTCAGCCCCAGCATTTT. The full variable domain, with the rest looked up from reference TRBV7-2 and TRBJ1-5, is GAGVSQSPSNKVTEKGKDVELRCDPISGHTALYWYRQSLGQGLEFLIYFQGNSAPDKSGLPSDRFSAERTGGSVSTLTIQRTQQEDSAVYLCASSLVGQGAGQPQHFGDGTRLSIL.

The chain joins TRBV2 to TRBJ2-5; 12 nucleotides align to TRBD2. This CDR3 has 19 amino acids. Germline CDR1 reads SNHLY; CDR2 reads FYNNEI. V trimming: 8 bases; J trimming: 4 bases; junction bases outside the gene matches: 20. The CDR3 is CASPDWASGRADLRETQYF. The CDR3 bases are TGTGCCAGCCCCGACTGGGCTAGCGGGAGGGCTGATTTAAGAGAGACCCAGTACTTC.

The chain combines TRBV6-6 with TRBJ2-7; the D gene is possibly TRBD2 (6 bases). Germline V gives CDR1 MNHNY, CDR2 SVGAGI (reference sequence). This CDR3 region has 15 residues. Trimming stripped 5 bases from V and 3 bases from J, with 17 bases between. The CDR3 sequence is CASSPTGLTRYEQYF. In DNA, the CDR3 is TGTGCCAGCAGTCCCACGGGACTGACTCGCTACGAGCAGTACTTC.